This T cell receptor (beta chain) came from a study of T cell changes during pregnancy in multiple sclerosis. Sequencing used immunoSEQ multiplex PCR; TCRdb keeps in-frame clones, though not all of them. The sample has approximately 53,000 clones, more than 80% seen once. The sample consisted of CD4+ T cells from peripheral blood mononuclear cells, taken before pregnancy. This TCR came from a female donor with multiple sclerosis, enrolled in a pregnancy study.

The CDR3: CASSQTQGDEQFF. CDR3 DNA: TGTGCCAGCAGCCAAACACAGGGCGATGAGCAGTTCTTC. The gene calls are TRBV4-2 and TRBJ2-1, with a possible D match to TRBD1 (6 bases). Per germline, CDR1 LGHNA and CDR2 YNFKEQ. The CDR3 has 13 amino acids. Trimming left V 2 bases short and J 8 bases short, with 10 bases between.